A selection of T cell receptor beta chains follows, all from one sample in a study of spatial heterogeneity in lung cancer. TCRdb re-derived calls from the 5' RACE reads in MiXCR, one entry per CDR3 protein. The repertoire consists of around 110,000 distinct CDR3 sequences, with approximately 12% occurring once and the leading ten covering approximately 15%. The sequencing used PBMCs, collected at follow-up. The receptors here all came from a male donor with early-stage non-small cell lung cancer. The CDR3 runs from the conserved cysteine through the conserved F or W. D genes are given only for firm matches. Clone size, where shown, is once, few, many, or a class for clones that have expanded.

.	.	TRBV5-1	TRBJ1-2	TGCGCCAGCAGCTCCGCCCTACAGGGAGTTGATGGCTACACCTTC	CASSSALQGVDGYTF
many	.	TRBV4-3	TRBJ2-3	TGCGCCAGCAGCCAGGTAGCGGCTAGCACAGATACGCAGTATTTT	CASSQVAASTDTQYF
few	TRBD1	TRBV28	TRBJ2-5	TGTGCCAGCAGCCTACCGACAGACAGGGTTGGCCAAGAGACCCAGTACTTC	CASSLPTDRVGQETQYF
.	TRBD1	TRBV5-1	TRBJ2-2	TGCGCCAGCAGCTTGGGACAGGGCACTGCCGGGGAGCTGTTTTTT	CASSLGQGTAGELFF
.	.	TRBV2	TRBJ2-7	TGTGCCAGCACCCCCCTCACAGAGAGCTACAAGCAGTACTTC	CASTPLTESYKQYF
.	TRBD1	TRBV24-1	TRBJ1-5	TGTGCCACCAGTATCGGACAGGGTAGCAATCAGCCCCAGCATTTT	CATSIGQGSNQPQHF
medium-sized	.	TRBV7-3	TRBJ1-6	TGTGCCAGCAGCCTGCTAGGTTATGGGGATTCACCCCTCCACTTT	CASSLLGYGDSPLHF
few	TRBD2	TRBV7-2	TRBJ2-3	TGTGCCAGCAGTCTTAGCGGGGGGGCCACAGATACGCAGTATTTT	CASSLSGGATDTQYF
few	.	TRBV20-1	TRBJ2-1	TGCAGTGCTAGAGCCCCTCGCAGGGAGAGTGAGCAGTTCTTC	CSARAPRRESEQFF
few	TRBD1	TRBV4-2	TRBJ2-7	TGTGCCAGCAGCCAAGTAGAGGGGGCAGGGTACGAGCAGTACTTC	CASSQVEGAGYEQYF
.	.	TRBV28	TRBJ2-7	TGTGCCAGCAGTCCCTCCCCTTCCTACGAGCAGTACTTC	CASSPSPSYEQYF
few	.	TRBV9	TRBJ2-4	TGTGCCAGCACCCTTAGGGGTGGTCTAGCCAAAAACATTCAGTACTTC	CASTLRGGLAKNIQYF
few	.	TRBV18	TRBJ1-4	TGTGCCAGCTCACCTAACCAGCAGGGACCTAATGAAAAACTGTTTTTT	CASSPNQQGPNEKLFF
many	.	TRBV29-1	TRBJ2-3	TGCAGCGTTGCCAGGGGCTTCCTACGCACAGATACGCAGTATTTT	CSVARGFLRTDTQYF
.	TRBD1	TRBV7-9	TRBJ1-2	TGTGCCAGCAAGCCTGGACAGGCCTATGGCTACACCTTC	CASKPGQAYGYTF
.	.	TRBV29-1	TRBJ1-2	TGCAGCGTTCGCAGGGCAGAAAACTATGGCTACACCTTC	CSVRRAENYGYTF
many	TRBD1	TRBV29-1	TRBJ2-1	TGCAGCGTGCTGGGACAGGGTATACTCGAGCAGTTCTTC	CSVLGQGILEQFF
many	TRBD2	TRBV9	TRBJ2-3	TGTGCCAGCAGCGTACGGCGGGGGGGCCGTTCAGATACGCAGTATTTT	CASSVRRGGRSDTQYF
many	.	TRBV29-1	TRBJ1-5	TGCAGCGTTGGGCGGGACGCCAATCAGCCCCAGCATTTT	CSVGRDANQPQHF
.	.	TRBV7-9	TRBJ1-1	TGTGCCAGCAGCCAGGGTACGAACACTGAAGCTTTCTTT	CASSQGTNTEAFF
few	.	TRBV2	TRBJ2-7	TGTGCCAGCAGTTTTAGGACGGAGCAGTACTTC	CASSFRTEQYF
few	.	TRBV3-1	TRBJ1-2	TGTGCCAGCAGCCAAGGAGTTCAAGAGTATGGCTACACCTTC	CASSQGVQEYGYTF
few	.	TRBV6-6	TRBJ2-6	TGTGCCAGCACCTTATCTGGGGCCAACGTCCTGACTTTC	CASTLSGANVLTF
few	.	TRBV7-2	TRBJ1-4	TGTGCCAGCAGCTTATCCGCTAGGGGCACGTTGTTAGCTAATGAAAAACTGTTTTTT	CASSLSARGTLLANEKLFF
.	TRBD1	TRBV20-1	TRBJ2-7	TGCAGTGCTAGAGGCGACAGGGTAGTACACGAGCAGTACTTC	CSARGDRVVHEQYF
.	.	TRBV5-4	TRBJ2-3	TGTGCCAGCAGCCCGATCGGGGATACGCAGTATTTT	CASSPIGDTQYF
few	.	TRBV4-1	TRBJ1-5	TGCGCCAGCAGCCAAGGTGTGTATCAGCCCCAGCATTTT	CASSQGVYQPQHF
many	TRBD2	TRBV20-1	TRBJ2-1	TGCAGTGCTAGAGGGACTAGCGGGCGAGGGAACTTC	CSARGTSGRGNF
.	.	TRBV7-9	TRBJ1-3	TGTGCCAGCAGCTTAGGAGGGACATCTGGAAACACCATATATTTT	CASSLGGTSGNTIYF
many	.	TRBV6-1	TRBJ2-5	TGTGCCAGCAGTGAAGGACTAGAGCAGACCCAGTACTTC	CASSEGLEQTQYF
.	.	TRBV3-1	TRBJ2-6	TGTGCCAGCAGCCAACGGGCGGCAGGAGGCTCTGGGGCCAACGTCCTGACTTTC	CASSQRAAGGSGANVLTF
many	TRBD1	TRBV10-3	TRBJ1-2	TGTGCCATCAGTAGAACCGACAGGGAGGATGGCTACACCTTC	CAISRTDREDGYTF
few	.	TRBV2	TRBJ1-3	TGTGCCAGCAGTGGAGGGACGGCTGGAAACACCATATATTTT	CASSGGTAGNTIYF
many	TRBD1	TRBV5-4	TRBJ2-2	TGTGCCAGCAGCTTGGTTGCACAGGGGGCGTACACCGGGGAGCTGTTTTTT	CASSLVAQGAYTGELFF
few	.	TRBV4-2	TRBJ2-1	TGTGCCAGCAGTCAACGCAGGGGGGGGACCTACAATGAGCAGTTCTTC	CASSQRRGGTYNEQFF
.	TRBD2	TRBV20-1	TRBJ2-5	TGCAGTGCTAGACAGGGAGGGGAGACCCAGTACTTC	CSARQGGETQYF
.	TRBD1	TRBV7-2	TRBJ2-5	TGTGCCAGCAGCTTATCTGGACAGGGGTCAGAGACCCAGTACTTC	CASSLSGQGSETQYF
many	.	TRBV29-1	TRBJ1-1	TGCAGCGCCCGCTTTGACCCATCCCGTGAAGCTTTCTTT	CSARFDPSREAFF
.	.	TRBV3-1	TRBJ1-5	TGTGCCAGCAGCCAAGTAGGGCTGATGGAGCCCCAGCATTTT	CASSQVGLMEPQHF
.	.	TRBV19	TRBJ2-1	TGTGCCAGTAGTACTCTAGCTTCACCTGCTAATGAGCAGTTCTTC	CASSTLASPANEQFF
few	.	TRBV4-3	TRBJ1-6	TGCGCCAGCAGCCAAGATCCCACGGACAGCTCCTATAATTCACCCCTCCACTTT	CASSQDPTDSSYNSPLHF
many	.	TRBV6-5	TRBJ1-2	TGTGCCAGCAGTTATCGGGCCGCCGGGATGCGCTACACCTTC	CASSYRAAGMRYTF
many	TRBD1	TRBV10-2	TRBJ1-1	TGCGCCACCAGGGGGAGCACTGAAGCTTTCTTT	CATRGSTEAFF
.	.	TRBV5-4	TRBJ2-1	TGTGCCAGCAGCTTAAGAGGGCCCGGCACCAATGAGCAGTTCTTC	CASSLRGPGTNEQFF
.	TRBD1	TRBV5-8	TRBJ2-3	TGTGCCAGCAGCCGGACAGGCTCTAGCACAGATACGCAGTATTTT	CASSRTGSSTDTQYF
many	.	TRBV4-1	TRBJ2-6	TGCGCCAGCAGCCAAGCTCGTGAGCCCTCTGGGGCCAACGTCCTGACTTTC	CASSQAREPSGANVLTF
.	TRBD1	TRBV7-6	TRBJ2-7	TGTGCCAGCAGCTTAGGCGGGACAGGGTCCTACGAGCAGTACTTC	CASSLGGTGSYEQYF
many	TRBD2	TRBV29-1	TRBJ2-5	TGCAGCGTTGAGGCCAGCGGGGACTCCCAAGAGACCCAGTACTTC	CSVEASGDSQETQYF
.	TRBD1	TRBV18	TRBJ1-5	TGTGCCAGCTCACCACAGGGGGCTGGACAGCCCCAGCATTTT	CASSPQGAGQPQHF
.	TRBD1	TRBV6-6	TRBJ1-4	TGTGCCAGCAGTTCGGGGACAGGCTTTAATGAAAAACTGTTTTTT	CASSSGTGFNEKLFF
.	.	TRBV10-3	TRBJ2-3	TGTGCCATCAGTGTCGGGCGGACTAGCACAGATACGCAGTATTTT	CAISVGRTSTDTQYF
many	.	TRBV11-2	TRBJ2-5	TGTGCCAGCAGCCACCAAGAGACCCAGTACTTC	CASSHQETQYF